These 28 T cell receptor beta chains came from one sample sequenced in a study of cytomegalovirus exposure and HLA in healthy donors. Primers for the PCR totalled 60 Vbeta and 13 Jbeta. Measured with immunoSEQ multiplex PCR; TCRdb has only the in-frame clones, and not every one. The sample gives around 110,000 clones, 71% of which show up once; less than 3.5% is in the top ten. Sample: PBMCs. Receptors were obtained from a female donor in good health and CMV-seronegative.

About this clone: The junction differs from germline at one of its ends, possibly a read error. CDR3 nucleotides: TGTGCCAGCAGCGAAGGGTTCGGGGGCACTGAAGCTTTCTTT. This sequence encodes CASSEGFGGTEAFF. V gene TRBV6-1 combines with J gene TRBJ1-1; D is possibly TRBD1 (5 bases). Germline V gene lookup returns CDR1 MNHNS and CDR2 SASEGT. The CDR3 loop spans 14 amino acids.

The V call is TRBV28, the J call TRBJ2-7; 9 bases agree with TRBD1. CDR3 size: 15 residues. Germline V lookup: CDR1 MDHEN, CDR2 SYDVKM. The junction had 10 bases not matched to a gene; V was cut back by 8 bases and J by 2 bases. CDR3 nucleotide sequence: TGTGCCAGCGTGAAGTGGACAGGGGACCCCTACGAGCAGTACTTC. It codes for CASVKWTGDPYEQYF.

This clone was seen repeatedly, ten times or more. The chain is built from TRBV5-5 and TRBJ1-2, with 7 bases matching TRBD1. The CDR3 spans 16 residues. Germline V gives CDR1 SGHKS, CDR2 YYEKEE (reference sequence). J was trimmed by 4 bases and V by 4 bases; bases with no gene match: 13. The CDR3 reads CASSPPPGQLVYGYTF. CDR3 nucleotide sequence: TGTGCCAGCAGCCCCCCGCCGGGACAGCTCGTCTATGGCTACACCTTC.

This clone turned up a few times. This chain joins TRBV11-3 and TRBJ2-1, with a possible D match to TRBD1 (5 bases). Per the germline V gene, CDR1 is SGHNT and CDR2 is YENEEA. This CDR3 is 14 amino acids long. Trimming shortened V by 0 bases and J by 5 bases, and 8 bases separated the two germline ends. The CDR3 spells CASSLEGLDNEQFF. The DNA of the CDR3 is TGTGCCAGCAGCTTAGAGGGGCTAGACAATGAGCAGTTCTTC.

The genes are TRBV27 and TRBJ1-1, with D perhaps matching TRBD1 (6 bases). Germline V gene data show CDR1 as MNHEY and CDR2 as SMNVEV (reference sequence). The CDR3 runs 13 residues. V shed 5 bases and J shed 3 bases, with 10 bases lying between them. CDR3 sequence (DNA): TGTGCCAGCAGTGGATACAGGGACACTGAAGCTTTCTTT. Protein product: CASSGYRDTEAFF.

This chain uses TRBV2 with TRBJ2-5; the match to TRBD1 covers 7 bases. The better agreement between TRBJ2-7 and the DNA end casts doubt on the J call. The CDR3 runs to 15 residues. Germline V CDR1 and CDR2: SNHLY, FYNNEI. CDR3 sequence reads: CASSFRGGEGGEQYF. The CDR3 coding sequence is TGTGCCAGCAGTTTTCGAGGGGGCGAAGGCGGCGAGCAGTACTTC.

V gene TRBV28 combines with J gene TRBJ1-5; D is unclear. V was cut by 5 bases and J by 0 bases, with 14 bases left in between. The CDR3 length is 16 residues. CDR1 MDHEN and CDR2 SYDVKM come from the germline V gene. CDR3 region: CASSPHLAGSNQPQHF. As DNA, the CDR3 is TGTGCCAGCAGTCCTCACTTGGCGGGTAGCAATCAGCCCCAGCATTTT.

CDR3 nucleotide sequence: TGTGCCAGCAGCTTTTTAACAGAGCAGTACTTC. This sequence encodes CASSFLTEQYF. The V call is TRBV7-9, the J call TRBJ2-7; no clear D gene. V lost 3 bases to trimming and J lost 7 bases, with 7 bases between them. The CDR3 runs to 11 residues. Germline lookup yields CDR1 SEHNR and CDR2 FQNEAQ (reference sequence).

The chain carries TRBV28 and TRBJ1-2; D unresolved. This CDR3 is built from 13 residues. CDR1 MDHEN and CDR2 SYDVKM come from the germline V gene. Trimming took 4 bases from V and 0 from J, leaving 6 bases between them. CDR3 amino acids: CASSSTANYGYTF. The CDR3 DNA is TGTGCCAGCAGTTCTACAGCTAACTATGGCTACACCTTC.

The CDR3 spells CASSRGGLISGANVLTF. CDR3 sequence (DNA): TGTGCCAGCAGCCGGGGAGGGCTCATCTCTGGGGCCAACGTCCTGACTTTC. The chain is built from TRBV5-4 and TRBJ2-6, with 7 nucleotides matching TRBD2. Per germline, CDR1 SGHNT and CDR2 YYREEE (reference sequence). V lost 4 bases to trimming and J lost 0 bases; unmatched junction nucleotides: 7. CDR3 length: 17 residues. The whole variable domain, filled in from reference TRBV5-4 and TRBJ2-6, reads ETGVTQSPTHLIKTRGQQVTLRCSSQSGHNTVSWYQQALGQGPQFIFQYYREEENGRGNFPPRFSGLQFPNYSSELNVNALELDDSALYLCASSRGGLISGANVLTFGAGSRLTVL.

The rearrangement joins TRBV11-2 to TRBJ2-5; 7 bases map to TRBD2. J gave up 1 base and V 4 bases, and 18 bases lay outside the gene matches. Germline lookup yields CDR1 SGHAT and CDR2 FQNNGV. The CDR3 runs 19 residues. The CDR3 sequence: CASSSPSGGIAGFQETQYF. The DNA of the CDR3 is TGTGCCAGCAGCTCCCCTTCCGGCGGGATAGCGGGCTTCCAAGAGACCCAGTACTTC. Full variable domain (rest looked up from reference TRBV11-2 and TRBJ2-5): EAGVAQSPRYKIIEKRQSVAFWCNPISGHATLYWYQQILGQGPKLLIQFQNNGVVDDSQLPKDRFSAERLKGVDSTLKIQPAKLEDSAVYLCASSSPSGGIAGFQETQYFGPGTRLLVL.

This clone was recorded only once. V usage is TRBV29-1 and J usage is TRBJ2-1, with 14 positions matching TRBD2. This CDR3 is built from 14 residues. CDR1 and CDR2 from the germline V gene are SQVTM and ANQGSEA. V lost 6 bases to trimming and J lost 6 bases; unmatched junction nucleotides: 4. The CDR3 DNA reads as TGCAGCGTGTGGACTAGCGGGAGGATCAATGAGCAGTTCTTC. It encodes CSVWTSGRINEQFF.

The J gene is TRBJ2-7, the V gene TRBV10-1; a possible D gene is TRBD2 (5 bases). This CDR3 is built from 15 residues. CDR1 and CDR2 from the germline V gene are WNHNN and SYGVQD (reference sequence). Trimming removed 2 bases from V and 2 bases from J, with 13 bases in between. The CDR3 DNA sequence: TGCGCCAGCAGTGAGGTTCGAGGGTCCCCCTACGAGCAGTACTTC. It specifies CASSEVRGSPYEQYF.

This chain connects TRBV6-1 to TRBJ2-3; 8 bases fit TRBD1. This CDR3 has 14 residues. Trimming removed 4 bases from V and 5 bases from J; junction bases left unmatched: 5. The germline V gene has CDR1 MNHNS and CDR2 SASEGT. The CDR3 spells CASSGVRGRDTQYF. In DNA, the CDR3 is TGTGCCAGCAGTGGAGTCAGGGGGCGAGATACGCAGTATTTT.

This CDR3 reads CASSRVRSYEQYF. The DNA of the CDR3 is TGCGCCAGCAGCCGAGTCCGCTCCTACGAGCAGTACTTC. The rearrangement uses TRBV5-1 and TRBJ2-7, with unresolved D. This CDR3 spans 13 amino acids. Trimming removed 4 bases from V and 0 bases from J, with 8 bases in between. CDR1 is SGHRS and CDR2 is YFSETQ in the germline V gene.

Here the CDR3 reads CASSLAGVSEQYF. CDR3 sequence (DNA): TGTGCCAGCAGCTTGGCGGGAGTAAGCGAGCAGTACTTC. This chain joins TRBV5-4 and TRBJ2-5, with D tentatively TRBD2 (6 bases). The J call may be in error: the DNA end matches TRBJ2-7 better. CDR1 and CDR2 from the germline V gene are SGHNT and YYREEE (reference sequence). This CDR3 has 13 amino acids.

The rearrangement links TRBV9 to TRBJ2-3, with TRBD2 matching over 8 bases. V lost 7 bases and J lost 4; bases outside the gene matches: 8. This CDR3 has 14 amino acids. CDR1 is SGDLS and CDR2 is YYNGEE in the germline V gene. Here the CDR3 DNA reads TGTGCCAGCGGACCGGGAGGGCCGGCAGATACGCAGTATTTT. Amino acid sequence: CASGPGGPADTQYF.

This clone was observed a few times. The genes are TRBV9 and TRBJ1-5; 7 nucleotides match TRBD1. The CDR3 consists of 15 residues. The germline V gene encodes CDR1 SGDLS and CDR2 YYNGEE. J was trimmed by 4 bases and V by 2 bases; bases with no gene match: 6. The CDR3 bases are TGTGCCAGCAGCGTTGGGTCACAGGGGAATCAGCCCCAGCATTTT. Translation: CASSVGSQGNQPQHF.

The V call is TRBV4-1, the J call TRBJ1-5; 7 bases match TRBD1. CDR3 size: 15 residues. V lost 1 base, J lost 2 bases, and 2 bases stayed unmatched. CDR1 and CDR2 (germline): MGHRA, YSYEKL. The CDR3 protein is CASSQGQGGNQPQHF. The CDR3 DNA sequence: TGCGCCAGCAGCCAAGGGCAGGGGGGCAATCAGCCCCAGCATTTT.

The chain has TRBV13 and TRBJ2-3; 9 bases line up with TRBD2. The V and J ends lost 5 bases and 0 bases, in that order; junction bases with no gene match: 9. This CDR3 is built from 17 residues. CDR1 and CDR2 from the germline V gene are PRHDT and FYEKMQ (reference sequence). The CDR3 nucleotides are TGTGCCAGCAGCCGACGTAAGAGCGGGGGGAGCACAGATACGCAGTATTTT. The encoded protein is CASSRRKSGGSTDTQYF.

The chain employs TRBV6-6 and TRBJ1-1; D is possibly TRBD1 (6 bases). CDR1 and CDR2 (germline): MNHNY, SVGAGI (reference sequence). The CDR3 consists of 16 residues. Trimming removed 4 bases from V and 0 bases from J, with 15 bases in between. The CDR3 region has the DNA TGTGCCAGCAGTTTTACGGGACAAACTTTGAACACTGAAGCTTTCTTT. It is translated as CASSFTGQTLNTEAFF.

In its sample, this clone was seen once. This CDR3 is CAWSPGLAGEFPYEQYF. CDR3 nucleotide sequence: TGTGCCTGGAGTCCCGGACTAGCGGGAGAGTTTCCCTACGAGCAGTACTTC. V usage is TRBV30 and J usage is TRBJ2-7; 13 bases fit TRBD2. The CDR3 has 17 residues. J lost 2 bases, V lost 2 bases, and 9 bases had no gene match. Germline V gene lookup returns CDR1 GTSNPN and CDR2 SVGIG (reference sequence).

This chain uses TRBV5-5 with TRBJ1-5, with 11 bases fitting TRBD1. Germline assignment: CDR1 SGHKS and CDR2 YYEKEE (reference sequence). Trimming removed 0 bases from V and 5 bases from J; junction bases left unmatched: 13. This CDR3 region has 19 residues. The CDR3, as DNA: TGTGCCAGCAGCTTGGCCTGGACAGGGGGCGCGACTTTTCATCAGCCCCAGCATTTT. As protein: CASSLAWTGGATFHQPQHF. Full variable domain (remainder filled in from reference TRBV5-5 and TRBJ1-5): DAGVTQSPTHLIKTRGQQVTLRCSPISGHKSVSWYQQVLGQGPQFIFQYYEKEERGRGNFPDRFSARQFPNYSSELNVNALLLGDSALYLCASSLAWTGGATFHQPQHFGDGTRLSIL.

The V call is TRBV14, the J call TRBJ2-1, with 12 nucleotides matching TRBD2. The CDR3 is 14 residues long. Germline trimming cut 4 bases from V and 12 bases from J; bases unmatched to any gene: 7. Germline CDR1 is SGHDN and CDR2 is FVKESK. CDR3: CASSLTSGSRGQFF. The CDR3 region has the DNA TGTGCCAGCAGCCTGACTAGCGGGAGTAGGGGGCAGTTCTTC.

This chain uses TRBV4-3 with TRBJ1-2, with no clear D. Germline assignment: CDR1 LGHNA and CDR2 YSLEER. The CDR3 is made up of 16 amino acids. V was cut by 0 bases and J by 0 bases, with 11 bases left in between. As DNA, the CDR3 is TGCGCCAGCAGCCAAGATTCACACATATCTAACTATGGCTACACCTTC. As protein: CASSQDSHISNYGYTF.

The chain has TRBV9 and TRBJ1-4, with D tentatively TRBD1 (6 bases). CDR1 and CDR2 from the germline V gene are SGDLS and YYNGEE. This CDR3 has 15 residues. The ends were cut back, 3 bases at V and 8 bases at J, with 17 bases in the middle. The CDR3 protein is CASSARGGAGEKLFF. The CDR3 bases are TGTGCCAGCAGCGCCCGTGGGGGGGCTGGGGAAAAACTGTTTTTT.

V is TRBV7-9 and J is TRBJ2-5; 9 nucleotides align to TRBD2. Germline V gene lookup returns CDR1 SEHNR and CDR2 FQNEAQ (reference sequence). The length of the CDR3 is 13 residues. Losses at the gene ends were 5 bases for V and 4 bases for J; bases not matched to a gene: 2. For the CDR3, the DNA is TGTGCCAGCAGCAAGACTAGCGGAGAGACCCAGTACTTC. Translation: CASSKTSGETQYF.

V usage is TRBV30 and J usage is TRBJ1-1; D remains unclear. Trimming took off 1 base at V and 7 bases at J, with 19 bases between the two ends. The germline CDR1 and CDR2 sequences are GTSNPN and SVGIG (reference sequence). CDR3 size: 15 residues. CDR3 in amino acids: CAWSAEGEDLGEAFF. In DNA, the CDR3 is TGTGCCTGGAGTGCCGAGGGAGAAGACCTTGGTGAAGCTTTCTTT.